The 32 T cell receptor beta chains reported below all come from one sample, sequenced in a study of regulatory T cells in long-lasting Graves disease. Time point described: persistent/refractory GD, antithyroid drugs over 5 years with positive TRAb. TCR sequences were obtained from RNA taken from PBMCs. The authors built TCR beta libraries using iRepertoire HTBI primers and Arm-PCR of CDR3 regions. TCRdb used MiXCR to reprocess the multiplex PCR reads, holding one entry per CDR3 protein. The sample has more than 650,000 distinct CDR3 sequences, approximately 29% seen once. The material was peripheral blood mononuclear cells (PBMCs), obtained when the disease was refractory, from a patient treated with antithyroid drugs. The receptors were sampled from a female donor with Graves disease.

This chain connects TRBV6-5 to TRBJ1-4, with D possibly matching TRBD1 (5 bases). The CDR3 covers 16 residues. Trimming shortened V by 2 bases and J by 5 bases, and 15 bases separated the two germline ends. From germline, CDR1 is MNHEY and CDR2 SVGAGI. The chain's CDR3 is CASSYGTGTGNEKLFF. CDR3 bases: TGTGCCAGCAGTTACGGCACAGGCACCGGGAATGAAAAACTGTTTTTT.

A word on this clonotype: This could be a read error, since a much larger clone is one nucleotide away. The chain uses TRBV12-3 or TRBV12-4 and TRBJ1-1; no clear D. V was cut by 7 bases and J by 2 bases, with 11 bases left in between. The CDR3 spans 13 residues. CDR3 region: CASTVRGNTEAFF. DNA for the CDR3: TGTGCCAGCACTGTTCGGGGAAACACTGAAGCTTTCTTT.

This clonotype appeared a few times. This chain links TRBV11-2 with TRBJ1-1; D remains ambiguous. With 0 bases removed from V and 3 bases from J, the gap between germline ends came to 17 bases. The CDR3 spans 17 residues. From germline, CDR1 is SGHAT and CDR2 FQNNGV. As DNA, the CDR3 is TGTGCCAGCAGCTTAGATGCTTGGGGTAGTGGGCACACTGAAGCTTTCTTT. It specifies CASSLDAWGSGHTEAFF.

The chain uses TRBV30 and TRBJ2-7; D remains ambiguous. Germline-derived CDR1 and CDR2 are GTSNPN and SVGIG (reference sequence). Trimming cost V 2 bases and J 6 bases, with 11 bases left between them. This CDR3 is built from 12 residues. The CDR3 DNA is TGTGCCTGGAGTTACGAGTTTCTCGAGCAGTACTTC. Its protein is CAWSYEFLEQYF.

J is TRBJ2-1 and V is TRBV7-9; D is unclear. Germline lookup yields CDR1 SEHNR and CDR2 FQNEAQ (reference sequence). The CDR3 is 13 residues long. V dropped 5 bases and J dropped 3 bases, with 8 bases sitting between them. The CDR3: CASSGLGYNEQFF. The CDR3, as DNA: TGTGCCAGCAGCGGCCTAGGCTACAATGAGCAGTTCTTC.

The V and J genes are TRBV7-2 and TRBJ1-1; D uncertain. The CDR3 contains 15 residues. V lost 5 bases to trimming and J lost 1 base, with 14 bases between them. Germline V lookup: CDR1 SGHTA, CDR2 FQGNSA. The CDR3 DNA reads as TGTGCCAGCAGCCGGGCGGACGGGAAGAACACTGAAGCTTTCTTT. This translates into CASSRADGKNTEAFF.

V gene TRBV20-1 combines with J gene TRBJ1-5, with D possibly being TRBD1 (5 bases). The CDR3 covers 14 residues. CDR1 is DFQATT and CDR2 is SNEGSKA in the germline V gene (reference sequence). V was pared by 0 bases and J by 9 bases, with 15 bases between. This CDR3 is CSARDQGTGRPQHF. In DNA, the CDR3 is TGCAGTGCTAGAGATCAAGGGACGGGAAGGCCCCAGCATTTT.

The chain is built from TRBV18 and TRBJ1-2; weak D call: TRBD1 (6 bases). The CDR3 covers 14 residues. Trimming removed 4 bases from V and 2 bases from J, with 11 bases in between. The germline V gene has CDR1 KGHSH and CDR2 LQKENI. CDR3 DNA sequence: TGTGCCAGCTCACGGGCGGGACACAACTATGGCTACACCTTC. It encodes CASSRAGHNYGYTF.

V gene TRBV28 combines with J gene TRBJ1-3, with no clear D. V lost 6 bases and J 5 bases, leaving 20 bases between the germline ends. This CDR3 comprises 16 residues. Germline V gives CDR1 MDHEN, CDR2 SYDVKM. CDR3 amino acids: CASRPSRAALRNTIYF. CDR3 DNA: TGTGCCAGCAGGCCCTCCAGAGCTGCCTTGAGAAACACCATATATTTT. Variable domain in full (rest from reference TRBV28 and TRBJ1-3): DVKVTQSSRYLVKRTGEKVFLECVQDMDHENMFWYRQDPGLGLRLIYFSYDVKMKEKGDIPEGYSVSREKKERFSLILESASTNQTSMYLCASRPSRAALRNTIYFGEGSWLTVV.

This clonotype was counted between two and nine times. The chain has TRBV7-3 and TRBJ2-7; perhaps TRBD1 as D (6 bases). The CDR3 has 15 amino acids. Germline values: CDR1 SGHTA, CDR2 FQGTGA. Trimming stripped 4 bases from V and 0 bases from J, with 13 bases between. The chain's CDR3 is CASSSDSRGSYEQYF. In nucleotides, the CDR3 is TGTGCCAGCAGCTCGGACAGCCGGGGCTCCTACGAGCAGTACTTC.

The chain combines TRBV20-1 with TRBJ1-1; the match to TRBD1 covers 7 bases. The CDR3 totals 12 residues. Germline CDR1 DFQATT, CDR2 SNEGSKA (reference sequence). V gave up 6 bases and J gave up 4 bases; unmatched junction bases: 5. The chain's CDR3 is CSAGTETTEAFF. The CDR3 nucleotides are TGCAGTGCGGGGACAGAGACCACTGAAGCTTTCTTT.

This clonotype showed up many times. The chain recombines TRBV11-2 with TRBJ1-1; D is unresolved. From germline, CDR1 is SGHAT and CDR2 FQNNGV. The V gene lost 5 bases and the J gene lost 5 bases, with 12 bases spanning the gap. The CDR3 length is 13 residues. CDR3 bases: TGTGCCAGCAGCCGGATCCAAGGGACTGAAGCTTTCTTT. Amino acid sequence: CASSRIQGTEAFF.

This clonotype was counted between two and nine times. The rearrangement joins TRBV29-1 to TRBJ1-1, with 7 bases aligning to TRBD1. Germline V CDR1 and CDR2: SQVTM, ANQGSEA. The CDR3 loop spans 14 amino acids. Trimming cost V 3 bases and J 1 base; bases outside gene matches: 5. The DNA for the CDR3 is TGCAGCGTTGACAAACAGGGGCAGAACACTGAAGCTTTCTTT. Protein sequence: CSVDKQGQNTEAFF.

The CDR3 protein is CASSVESSPFTEAFF. The CDR3 bases are TGTGCCAGCAGCGTAGAGTCTTCACCGTTCACTGAAGCTTTCTTT. This sequence joins TRBV9 and TRBJ1-1; D not resolved. CDR1 is SGDLS and CDR2 is YYNGEE in the germline V gene. V lost 0 bases and J lost 4, with 13 bases in between. The CDR3 is made up of 15 amino acids.

This clonotype was seen many times. This chain joins TRBV28 and TRBJ1-1; no clear D. The CDR3 has 15 amino acids. CDR1 and CDR2 (germline): MDHEN, SYDVKM. Between the trimmed V and J ends, which lost 2 bases and 4 bases, there was a span of 14 bases. The CDR3 region has the DNA TGTGCCAGCAGTTTAGGCACCTCGTTGGGCACTGAAGCTTTCTTT. It codes for CASSLGTSLGTEAFF.

This sequence joins TRBV29-1 and TRBJ2-5; D assignment may be TRBD1 or TRBD2 (7 bases each). Germline loops: CDR1 SQVTM, CDR2 ANQGSEA. The CDR3 is 13 residues long. V was shortened by 3 bases and J by 4 bases, with 12 bases between the two germline ends. CDR3 loop: CSVEGRGGETQYF. CDR3 coding DNA: TGCAGCGTTGAGGGCAGGGGGGGAGAGACCCAGTACTTC.

CDR3 region: CASGQRGTTEAFF. The CDR3 nucleotides are TGTGCCAGCGGTCAACGGGGGACCACTGAAGCTTTCTTT. V is TRBV12-3 or TRBV12-4 and J is TRBJ1-1, with D possibly matching TRBD1 (5 bases). The CDR3 consists of 13 residues. With 8 bases removed from V and 4 bases from J, the gap between germline ends came to 14 bases.

This clonotype was picked up a small number of times. This rearrangement joins TRBV5-1 to TRBJ2-5; TRBD2 matches 8 bases. The CDR3 is made up of 15 amino acids. Germline CDR1 reads SGHRS; CDR2 reads YFSETQ. V lost 4 bases and J lost 5; bases outside the gene matches: 10. The CDR3 loop is CASSRQTSGRETQYF. As DNA, the CDR3 is TGCGCCAGCAGCCGCCAAACTAGCGGACGGGAGACCCAGTACTTC.

The V call is TRBV12-3 or TRBV12-4, the J call TRBJ2-2; weak D call: TRBD1 (5 bases). This CDR3 spans 14 amino acids. Trimming took off 3 bases at V and 5 bases at J, with 10 bases between the two ends. The chain's CDR3 is CASSFLGETGELFF. As DNA, the CDR3 is TGTGCCAGCAGTTTTTTAGGGGAAACCGGGGAGCTGTTTTTT.

The CDR3 loop reads CASSPGRTEYTEAFF. For the CDR3, the DNA is TGTGCCAGCTCACCGGGGAGGACAGAATACACTGAAGCTTTCTTT. V is TRBV18 and J is TRBJ1-1; D might be TRBD1 (6 bases). This CDR3 is 15 amino acids long. The germline gives CDR1 KGHSH, CDR2 LQKENI. Trimming took off 3 bases at V and 3 bases at J, with 14 bases between the two ends. The whole variable domain, filled in from reference TRBV18 and TRBJ1-1, reads NAGVMQNPRHLVRRRGQEARLRCSPMKGHSHVYWYRQLPEEGLKFMVYLQKENIIDESGMPKERFSAEFPKEGPSILRIQQVVRGDSAAYFCASSPGRTEYTEAFFGQGTRLTVV.

The chain carries TRBV29-1 and TRBJ2-3, with D perhaps TRBD1 (6 bases). Trimming removed 3 bases at V and 2 bases at J, with 9 bases between. This CDR3 contains 13 residues. Germline V gives CDR1 SQVTM, CDR2 ANQGSEA. CDR3 amino acids: CSVDEGVTDTQYF. The CDR3, as DNA: TGCAGCGTTGATGAGGGGGTCACAGATACGCAGTATTTT.

This clonotype was detected only a few times. V gene TRBV18 combines with J gene TRBJ2-5; D remains ambiguous. V gave up 2 bases and J gave up 2 bases, with 12 bases separating them. The CDR3 consists of 15 residues. Germline V gene lookup returns CDR1 KGHSH and CDR2 LQKENI. The chain's CDR3 is CASSPIVASQETQYF. The DNA for the CDR3 is TGTGCCAGCTCACCAATAGTGGCTAGTCAAGAGACCCAGTACTTC.

The rearrangement joins TRBV20-1 to TRBJ2-7, with 8 bases aligning to TRBD2. CDR1 is DFQATT, CDR2 SNEGSKA, per germline (reference sequence). The CDR3 length is 14 residues. The J segment lost 2 bases and the V segment lost 2 bases, leaving 5 bases of the junction unmatched. As DNA, the CDR3 is TGCAGTGCTAGATGGGCGGGAGGCCCCTACGAGCAGTACTTC. Amino acid sequence: CSARWAGGPYEQYF.

This chain uses TRBV7-2 with TRBJ2-2; 9 positions match TRBD2. Trimming removed 1 base from V and 7 bases from J; junction bases left unmatched: 4. CDR3 length equals 15 residues. CDR1 is SGHTA and CDR2 is FQGNSA in the germline V gene. In DNA, the CDR3 is TGTGCCAGCAGCTTAGTGTCTAGCGGGAACGGGGAGCTGTTTTTT. It translates to CASSLVSSGNGELFF.

This clonotype was detected a few times. V and J are TRBV5-1 and TRBJ1-1; D is ambiguous. Trimming took 4 bases from V and 7 from J, leaving 14 bases between them. CDR3 length: 13 amino acids. CDR1 SGHRS and CDR2 YFSETQ come from the germline V gene. CDR3 nucleotide sequence: TGCGCCAGCAGCCCAGACGGACGGATTGAAGCTTTCTTT. Its translation: CASSPDGRIEAFF.

This CDR3 reads CASSQVRFSGANVLTF. The DNA of the CDR3 is TGTGCCAGCAGCCAAGTACGGTTCTCTGGGGCCAACGTCCTGACTTTC. This chain links TRBV14 with TRBJ2-6; D remains unclear. There are 16 residues in the CDR3. With 1 base removed from V and 0 bases from J, the gap between germline ends came to 7 bases. The germline gives CDR1 SGHDN, CDR2 FVKESK.

The V and J genes are TRBV7-9 and TRBJ2-7, with 9 bases aligning to TRBD1. Germline V gene data show CDR1 as SEHNR and CDR2 as FQNEAQ (reference sequence). The V segment lost 6 bases and the J segment 0 bases; nucleotides outside the gene matches: 9. The CDR3 extends over 16 amino acids. The CDR3 reads CASRYGQGPTSYEQYF. CDR3 DNA: TGTGCCAGCAGGTACGGACAGGGGCCGACCTCCTACGAGCAGTACTTC.

This sequence joins TRBV5-1 and TRBJ2-7; TRBD2 agrees at 13 bases. Germline CDR1 SGHRS, CDR2 YFSETQ. The CDR3 has 16 residues. V shed 7 bases and J 2 bases; nucleotides not matched to a gene: 9. The CDR3 is CASGHGLAGVPYEQYF. The CDR3 DNA sequence: TGCGCCAGCGGCCATGGACTAGCGGGAGTCCCCTACGAGCAGTACTTC.

This clonotype came up a few times. This likely comes from a read error, as the CDR3 has no conserved phenylalanine or tryptophan at its end. The genes are TRBV10-3 and TRBJ1-2; 7 bases line up with TRBD1. The V segment lost 4 bases and the J segment 7 bases; nucleotides outside the gene matches: 6. This CDR3 comprises 13 residues. Germline V CDR1 and CDR2: ENHRY, SYGVKD. The CDR3 DNA is TGTGCCATCAGTGCCCTCACAGGGGCTGGCTACACCCTC. Protein: CAISALTGAGYTL.

This clonotype was observed at least ten times. The chain links TRBV20-1 to TRBJ2-5; D perhaps matches TRBD2 (5 bases). The V end lost 0 bases, the J end lost 4 bases, and 9 bases lay between the germline ends. This CDR3 is built from 13 residues. Germline CDR1 reads DFQATT; CDR2 reads SNEGSKA (reference sequence). The CDR3 here is CSAREAAGETQYF. Written as DNA, the CDR3 is TGCAGTGCTAGAGAGGCGGCGGGAGAGACCCAGTACTTC.

This chain links TRBV30 with TRBJ2-7, with D possibly being TRBD2 (7 bases). The CDR3 length is 14 residues. Trimming took 0 bases from V and 3 from J, leaving 12 bases between them. Germline CDR1 is GTSNPN and CDR2 is SVGIG (reference sequence). CDR3 sequence reads: CAWSVGGASYEQYF. CDR3 sequence (DNA): TGTGCCTGGAGTGTTGGGGGGGCGAGCTACGAGCAGTACTTC. The variable domain in full, with the rest retrieved from reference TRBV30 and TRBJ2-7, is SQTIHQWPATLVQPVGSPLSLECTVEGTSNPNLYWYRQAAGRGLQLLFYSVGIGQISSEVPQNLSASRPQDRQFILSSKKLLLSDSGFYLCAWSVGGASYEQYFGPGTRLTVT.

This clonotype occurred a few times. The chain couples TRBV20-1 to TRBJ2-4, with a tentative D call TRBD1 (6 bases). Trimming removed 6 bases from V and 7 bases from J, with 22 bases in between. Germline V CDR1 and CDR2: DFQATT, SNEGSKA (reference sequence). The CDR3 loop spans 15 amino acids. The CDR3 sequence is CSANGALGAGNIQYF. For the CDR3, the DNA is TGCAGTGCAAATGGCGCCTTGGGGGCTGGGAACATTCAGTACTTC.